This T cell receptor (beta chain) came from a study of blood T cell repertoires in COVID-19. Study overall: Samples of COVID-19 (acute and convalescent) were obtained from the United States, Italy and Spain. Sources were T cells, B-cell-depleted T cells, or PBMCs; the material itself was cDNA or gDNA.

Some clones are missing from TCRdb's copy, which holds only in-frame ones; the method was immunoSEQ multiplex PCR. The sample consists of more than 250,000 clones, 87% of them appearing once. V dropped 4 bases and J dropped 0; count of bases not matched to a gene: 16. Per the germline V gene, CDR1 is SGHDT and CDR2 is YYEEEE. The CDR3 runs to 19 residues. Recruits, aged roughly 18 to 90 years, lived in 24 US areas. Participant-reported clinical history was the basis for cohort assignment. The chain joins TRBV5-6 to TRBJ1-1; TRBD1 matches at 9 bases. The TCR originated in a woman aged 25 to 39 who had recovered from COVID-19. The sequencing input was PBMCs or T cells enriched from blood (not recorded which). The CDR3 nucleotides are TGTGCCAGCAGCCCCGGGACAGGGACAGGGCGGGTACTGAACACTGAAGCTTTCTTT. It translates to CASSPGTGTGRVLNTEAFF.